This T cell receptor (beta chain) was sequenced during a study of blood T cell repertoires in COVID-19. Here immunoSEQ multiplex PCR was the method, and the copy in TCRdb shows in-frame clones only, minus some. The sample has 45,000 to 50,000 clones, approximately 85% seen once; the top ten hold under 40%. The length of the CDR3 is 12 residues. The sample was peripheral blood. This sequence was found in a woman aged 80 or over with COVID-19, enrolled during active disease. This chain links TRBV7-5 with TRBJ2-7; the table names TRBD1, a call not compared with the DNA. TRBV7-5 is shown as a pseudogene. CDR3 amino acids: CARETGEHEQYF. The CDR3 bases are TGTGCCAGAGAGACAGGGGAGCACGAGCAGTACTTC.